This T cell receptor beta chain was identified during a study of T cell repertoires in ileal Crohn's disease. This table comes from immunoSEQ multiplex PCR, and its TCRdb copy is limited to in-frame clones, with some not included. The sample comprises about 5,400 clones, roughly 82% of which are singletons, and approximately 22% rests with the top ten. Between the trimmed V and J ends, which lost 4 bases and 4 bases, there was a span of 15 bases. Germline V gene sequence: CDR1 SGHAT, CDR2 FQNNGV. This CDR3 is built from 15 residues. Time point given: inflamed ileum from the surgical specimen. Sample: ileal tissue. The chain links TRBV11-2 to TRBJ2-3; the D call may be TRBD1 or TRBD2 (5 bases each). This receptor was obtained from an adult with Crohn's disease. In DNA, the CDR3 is TGTGCCAGCAGCTCCGACAGCGGAGGTCCAGATACGCAGTATTTT. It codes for CASSSDSGGPDTQYF. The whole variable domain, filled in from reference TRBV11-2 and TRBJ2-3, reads EAGVAQSPRYKIIEKRQSVAFWCNPISGHATLYWYQQILGQGPKLLIQFQNNGVVDDSQLPKDRFSAERLKGVDSTLKIQPAKLEDSAVYLCASSSDSGGPDTQYFGPGTRLTVL.